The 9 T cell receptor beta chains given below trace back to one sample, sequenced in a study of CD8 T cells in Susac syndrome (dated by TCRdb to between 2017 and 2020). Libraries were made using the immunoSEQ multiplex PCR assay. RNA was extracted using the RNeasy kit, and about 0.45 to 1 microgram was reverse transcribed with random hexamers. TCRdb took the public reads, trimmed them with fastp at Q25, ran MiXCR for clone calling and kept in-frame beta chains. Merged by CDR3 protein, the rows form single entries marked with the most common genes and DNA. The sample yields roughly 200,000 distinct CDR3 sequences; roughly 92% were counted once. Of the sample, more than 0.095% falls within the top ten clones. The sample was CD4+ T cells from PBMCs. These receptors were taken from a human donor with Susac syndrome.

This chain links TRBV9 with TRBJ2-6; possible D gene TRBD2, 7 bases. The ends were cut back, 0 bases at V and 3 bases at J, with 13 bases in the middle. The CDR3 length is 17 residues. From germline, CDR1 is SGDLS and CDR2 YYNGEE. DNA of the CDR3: TGTGCCAGCAGCGTAGCCGCGGGGGCGCTTGGGGCCAACGTCCTGACTTTC. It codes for CASSVAAGALGANVLTF.

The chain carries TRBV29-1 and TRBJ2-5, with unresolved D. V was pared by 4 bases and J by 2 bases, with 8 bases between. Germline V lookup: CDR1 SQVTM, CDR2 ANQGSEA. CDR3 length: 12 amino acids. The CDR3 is CSVGVRQETQYF. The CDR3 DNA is TGCAGCGTTGGGGTCAGGCAAGAGACCCAGTACTTC. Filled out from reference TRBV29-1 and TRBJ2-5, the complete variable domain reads SAVISQKPSRDICQRGTSLTIQCQVDSQVTMMFWYRQQPGQSLTLIATANQGSEATYESGFVIDKFPISRPNLTFSTLTVSNMSPEDSSIYLCSVGVRQETQYFGPGTRLLVL.

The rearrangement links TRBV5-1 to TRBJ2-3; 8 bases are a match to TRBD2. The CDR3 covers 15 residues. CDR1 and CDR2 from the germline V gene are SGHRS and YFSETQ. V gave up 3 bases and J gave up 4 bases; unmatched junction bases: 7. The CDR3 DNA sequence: TGCGCCAGCAGCTCCTCGGGGGGGAAGGCAGATACGCAGTATTTT. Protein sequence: CASSSSGGKADTQYF.

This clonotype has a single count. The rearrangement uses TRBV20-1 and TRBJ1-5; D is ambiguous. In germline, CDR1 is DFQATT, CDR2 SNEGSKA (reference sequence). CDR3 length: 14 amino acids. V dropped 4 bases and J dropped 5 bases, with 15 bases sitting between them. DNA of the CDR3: TGCAGTGCTACGTTGTCTTTCCCGGATCAGCCCCAGCATTTT. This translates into CSATLSFPDQPQHF.

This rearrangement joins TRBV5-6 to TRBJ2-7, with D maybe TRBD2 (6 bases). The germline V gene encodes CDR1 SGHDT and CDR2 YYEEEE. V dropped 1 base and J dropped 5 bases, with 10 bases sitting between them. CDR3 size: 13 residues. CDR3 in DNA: TGTGCCAGCAGCTTGATAGGAGGGGACGAGCAGTACTTC. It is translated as CASSLIGGDEQYF.

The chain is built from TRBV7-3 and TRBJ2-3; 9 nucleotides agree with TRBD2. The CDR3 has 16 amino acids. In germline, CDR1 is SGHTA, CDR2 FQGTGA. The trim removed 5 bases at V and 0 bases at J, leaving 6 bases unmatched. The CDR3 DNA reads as TGTGCCAGCAGCCCTGGGACTAGCACTAGCACAGATACGCAGTATTTT. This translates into CASSPGTSTSTDTQYF. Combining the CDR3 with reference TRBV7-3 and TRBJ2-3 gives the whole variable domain GAGVSQTPSNKVTEKGKYVELRCDPISGHTALYWYRQSLGQGPEFLIYFQGTGAADDSGLPNDRFFAVRPEGSVSTLKIQRTERGDSAVYLCASSPGTSTSTDTQYFGPGTRLTVL.

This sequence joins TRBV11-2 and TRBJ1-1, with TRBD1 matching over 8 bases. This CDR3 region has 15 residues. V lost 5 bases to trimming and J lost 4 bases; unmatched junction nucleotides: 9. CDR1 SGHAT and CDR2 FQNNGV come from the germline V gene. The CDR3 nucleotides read TGTGCCAGCAGCACCACGGCCAGGGGGCGCACTGAAGCTTTCTTT. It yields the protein CASSTTARGRTEAFF.

The CDR3 DNA reads as TGTGCCAGCAGCCGCGAAATGGGTACGCAGTATTTT. Translated, it gives CASSREMGTQYF. The rearrangement joins TRBV14 to TRBJ2-3; unclear D gene. The CDR3 sequence is 12 residues long. V was cut by 4 bases and J by 8 bases, with 10 bases left in between. Germline CDR1 reads SGHDN; CDR2 reads FVKESK.

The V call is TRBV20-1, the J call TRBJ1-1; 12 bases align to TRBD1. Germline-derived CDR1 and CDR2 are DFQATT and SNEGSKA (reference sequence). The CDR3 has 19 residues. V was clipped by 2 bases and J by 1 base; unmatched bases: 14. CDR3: CSARTGQGATLRRNTEAFF. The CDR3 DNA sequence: TGCAGTGCTAGAACGGGACAGGGGGCCACTCTACGTAGGAACACTGAAGCTTTCTTT.